These 31 T cell receptor beta chains were all obtained from the same sample, sequenced in a study of cytomegalovirus exposure and HLA in healthy donors. 13 Jbeta primers and 60 Vbeta primers were used for the PCR. Only in-frame clones appear in the TCRdb table, and some are missing; sequencing was by immunoSEQ multiplex PCR. The sample includes tens of thousands of clones. The sample was PBMCs. The receptors derive from a man over 45 in good health and CMV-seropositive.

V is TRBV2 and J is TRBJ1-3; 7 bases are shared with TRBD1. Germline assignment: CDR1 SNHLY and CDR2 FYNNEI. The CDR3 length is 12 residues. Trimming took 6 bases from V and 6 from J; bases not matched to a gene: 2. The DNA of the CDR3 is TGTGCCAGCAGGGAGGGGGCAAACACCATATATTTT. Translated: CASREGANTIYF.

The chain recombines TRBV7-9 with TRBJ1-3; a weak D match, TRBD1 (5 bases). The CDR3 is 17 residues long. V dropped 5 bases and J dropped 0 bases, with 17 bases sitting between them. The germline gives CDR1 SEHNR, CDR2 FQNEAQ (reference sequence). The DNA for the CDR3 is TGTGCCAGCAGCCCTTGGTTTGGAAGGGGCTCTGGAAACACCATATATTTT. Its protein is CASSPWFGRGSGNTIYF.

The chain employs TRBV4-2 and TRBJ2-2; 10 bases line up with TRBD2. Germline CDR1 and CDR2: LGHNA and YNFKEQ. The CDR3 spans 17 residues. Germline trimming cut 1 base from V and 0 bases from J; bases unmatched to any gene: 2. The DNA for the CDR3 is TGTGCCAGCAGCCAAGGAGCGGGAGGGTCGAACACCGGGGAGCTGTTTTTT. Protein: CASSQGAGGSNTGELFF.

V gene TRBV7-2 combines with J gene TRBJ1-5, with D hard to call. V dropped 2 bases and J dropped 6 bases, with 5 bases sitting between them. The CDR3 totals 12 residues. The germline V gene has CDR1 SGHTA and CDR2 FQGNSA. The CDR3 here is CASSLSSQPQHF. The CDR3 nucleotides read TGTGCCAGCAGCTTATCCTCTCAGCCCCAGCATTTT.

CDR3: CASSQDRTPNTGELFF. DNA for the CDR3: TGCGCCAGCAGCCAAGATCGCACTCCGAACACCGGGGAGCTGTTTTTT. V usage is TRBV4-3 and J usage is TRBJ2-2, with no clear D. Trimming left V 0 bases short and J 0 bases short, with 8 bases between. Germline loops: CDR1 LGHNA, CDR2 YSLEER. The CDR3 totals 16 residues.

The rearrangement uses TRBV7-8 and TRBJ1-5, with 9 bases fitting TRBD1. Germline trimming cut 6 bases from V and 15 bases from J; bases unmatched to any gene: 15. Germline V gene lookup returns CDR1 SGHVS and CDR2 FQNEAQ. This CDR3 has 14 amino acids. CDR3 DNA sequence: TGTGCCAGCAGTTCTACGCCGGGACAGGGCCCAACGCATTTT. The encoded protein is CASSSTPGQGPTHF.

The genes are TRBV6-6 and TRBJ2-5; 8 bases fit TRBD2. V gave up 2 bases and J gave up 2 bases; unmatched junction bases: 4. The CDR3 length is 15 residues. CDR1 is MNHNY, CDR2 SVGAGI, per germline (reference sequence). CDR3 sequence (DNA): TGTGCCAGCAGTTACGCGGGGGGTGGTCAAGAGACCCAGTACTTC. Translated, it gives CASSYAGGGQETQYF.

This rearrangement joins TRBV9 to TRBJ2-3, with TRBD1 matching over 12 bases. V was clipped by 0 bases and J by 3 bases; unmatched bases: 5. The CDR3 sequence is 17 residues long. From germline, CDR1 is SGDLS and CDR2 YYNGEE. CDR3: CASSVGGQGALTDTQYF. CDR3 coding DNA: TGTGCCAGCAGCGTAGGGGGACAGGGGGCGTTGACAGATACGCAGTATTTT.

The chain couples TRBV19 to TRBJ2-7, with 10 bases fitting TRBD2. Germline values: CDR1 LNHDA, CDR2 SQIVND (reference sequence). The CDR3 sequence is 14 residues long. Unmatched junction bases numbered 0, after V lost 4 bases and J lost 0 bases. This CDR3 reads CASSTSGGSYEQYF. As DNA, the CDR3 is TGTGCCAGTAGTACTAGCGGGGGCTCCTACGAGCAGTACTTC.

The chain employs TRBV5-4 and TRBJ2-3, with 10 bases identical to TRBD2. CDR3 length: 16 amino acids. Trimming at V came to 3 bases and at J to 2 bases, leaving 6 bases not matched to a gene. Germline CDR1 SGHNT, CDR2 YYREEE (reference sequence). The CDR3 DNA sequence: TGTGCCAGCAGCTCTCCTAGCGGGGGCCACACAGATACGCAGTATTTT. Its translation: CASSSPSGGHTDTQYF.

The genes are TRBV4-2 and TRBJ1-2; TRBD1 aligns across 8 bases. Germline V lookup: CDR1 LGHNA, CDR2 YNFKEQ. The CDR3 runs 16 residues. Trimming took 0 bases from V and 6 from J; bases not matched to a gene: 9. CDR3 amino acids: CASSQDPPDRVHGYTF. The CDR3 DNA reads as TGTGCCAGCAGCCAAGATCCCCCGGACAGGGTACATGGCTACACCTTC.

Remarks on this clone: At one end the junction does not follow the germline gene, possibly because of a read error. The chain joins TRBV4-1 to TRBJ2-5; 9 bases map to TRBD2. The germline V gene encodes CDR1 MGHRA and CDR2 YSYEKL. This CDR3 is 13 amino acids long. Here the CDR3 reads CASSQAQRGDQYF. CDR3 in DNA: TGCGCCAGCAGTCAAGCCCAGCGGGGGGACCAGTACTTC.

The chain employs TRBV18 and TRBJ2-3, with a possible D match to TRBD2 (5 bases). This CDR3 is 12 amino acids long. Germline CDR1 KGHSH, CDR2 LQKENI. CDR3 sequence reads: CASERDTDTQYF. The CDR3 DNA sequence: TGTGCGTCAGAACGGGATACAGATACGCAGTATTTT.

This chain joins TRBV30 and TRBJ1-1; maybe TRBD1 (5 bases). V was cut by 4 bases and J by 4 bases, with 10 bases left in between. This CDR3 is built from 12 residues. The germline V gene has CDR1 GTSNPN and CDR2 SVGIG (reference sequence). The CDR3: CAWIFGGTEAFF. The DNA for the CDR3 is TGTGCCTGGATCTTCGGGGGCACTGAAGCTTTCTTT.

The chain employs TRBV5-1 and TRBJ2-7; 10 nucleotides match TRBD1. This CDR3 has 15 residues. CDR1 SGHRS and CDR2 YFSETQ come from the germline V gene. V gave up 2 bases and J gave up 4 bases; unmatched junction bases: 6. The CDR3 spells CASSFGGTGAYEQYF. The DNA for the CDR3 is TGCGCCAGCAGCTTTGGCGGGACAGGGGCGTACGAGCAGTACTTC.

The chain is built from TRBV18 and TRBJ2-3; D perhaps matches TRBD2 (5 bases). CDR1 is KGHSH, CDR2 LQKENI, per germline. Deletions cut 5 bases from V and 0 bases from J, with 12 bases between. The CDR3 totals 15 residues. CDR3 nucleotide sequence: TGTGCCAGCTCAAAAGGACTGTCGAGCACAGATACGCAGTATTTT. As protein: CASSKGLSSTDTQYF. The full variable domain, rest sourced from reference TRBV18 and TRBJ2-3, is NAGVMQNPRHLVRRRGQEARLRCSPMKGHSHVYWYRQLPEEGLKFMVYLQKENIIDESGMPKERFSAEFPKEGPSILRIQQVVRGDSAAYFCASSKGLSSTDTQYFGPGTRLTVL.

The chain has TRBV2 and TRBJ1-4; D remains ambiguous. Between the trimmed V and J ends, which lost 6 bases and 0 bases, there was a span of 8 bases. The germline V gene has CDR1 SNHLY and CDR2 FYNNEI. This CDR3 is built from 14 residues. CDR3 in amino acids: CASRGETTNEKLFF. Here the CDR3 DNA reads TGTGCCAGCAGGGGAGAAACAACTAATGAAAAACTGTTTTTT.

This sequence joins TRBV7-9 and TRBJ2-1, with a tentative D call TRBD2 (5 bases). Germline CDR1 reads SEHNR; CDR2 reads FQNEAQ (reference sequence). CDR3 size: 15 residues. The V end lost 4 bases, the J end lost 11 bases, and 21 bases lay between the germline ends. The CDR3 protein is CASSYSVISWGKQFF. In DNA, the CDR3 is TGTGCCAGCAGCTATAGCGTAATCTCTTGGGGAAAGCAGTTCTTC.

The chain links TRBV7-2 to TRBJ2-1; D might be TRBD1 (5 bases). Germline V gene data show CDR1 as SGHTA and CDR2 as FQGNSA. Trimming took 5 bases from V and 2 from J, leaving 13 bases between them. CDR3 length: 15 residues. In DNA, the CDR3 is TGTGCCAGCAGCAACCTCGGACAACCCTACAATGAGCAGTTCTTC. Translation: CASSNLGQPYNEQFF. The full variable domain, completed using reference TRBV7-2 and TRBJ2-1, is GAGVSQSPSNKVTEKGKDVELRCDPISGHTALYWYRQSLGQGLEFLIYFQGNSAPDKSGLPSDRFSAERTGGSVSTLTIQRTQQEDSAVYLCASSNLGQPYNEQFFGPGTRLTVL.

The chain recombines TRBV6-4 with TRBJ2-1; 12 bases line up with TRBD2. The germline V gene encodes CDR1 MRHNA and CDR2 SNTAGT. The CDR3 runs to 15 residues. V trimming: 6 bases; J trimming: 7 bases; junction bases outside the gene matches: 7. This chain's CDR3 is CASSRTSGDANEQFF. CDR3 in DNA: TGTGCCAGCAGCCGGACTAGCGGGGACGCAAATGAGCAGTTCTTC.

The V and J genes are TRBV28 and TRBJ2-7, with 9 bases identical to TRBD1. After removal of 10 bases from V and 6 bases from J, the junction contained 7 bases not matched to a gene. From germline, CDR1 is MDHEN and CDR2 SYDVKM. The CDR3 runs 12 residues. CDR3 sequence: CATRTGVVEQYF. The CDR3 region has the DNA TGTGCCACCCGGACAGGGGTTGTCGAGCAGTACTTC.

J is TRBJ2-5 and V is TRBV11-3; possibly TRBD2 for D (5 bases). Trimming removed 3 bases from V and 0 bases from J, with 5 bases in between. The CDR3 extends over 13 amino acids. CDR1 SGHNT and CDR2 YENEEA come from the germline V gene. CDR3 in DNA: TGTGCCAGCAGCTTGGGAGACCAAGAGACCCAGTACTTC. Encoded protein: CASSLGDQETQYF.

This chain connects TRBV15 to TRBJ2-3; D is perhaps TRBD2 (5 bases). Germline loops: CDR1 LNHNV, CDR2 YYDKDF (reference sequence). V lost 4 bases, J lost 2 bases, and 13 bases lay in between. This CDR3 spans 15 amino acids. The DNA for the CDR3 is TGTGCCACCAGCACCTCGGGGAGTTACACAGATACGCAGTATTTT. It encodes CATSTSGSYTDTQYF.

This chain connects TRBV19 to TRBJ1-2, with D possibly matching TRBD1 (5 bases). The germline gives CDR1 LNHDA, CDR2 SQIVND (reference sequence). The CDR3 length is 16 residues. Trimming cost V 7 bases and J 1 base, with 19 bases left between them. CDR3 in amino acids: CASTLLGAGDNYGYTF. For the CDR3, the DNA is TGTGCCAGTACCCTCTTAGGGGCGGGGGATAACTATGGCTACACCTTC.

The genes are TRBV7-2 and TRBJ2-1, with 11 bases that match TRBD2. There are 17 residues in the CDR3. The germline V gene encodes CDR1 SGHTA and CDR2 FQGNSA. The trim removed 3 bases at V and 0 bases at J, leaving 4 bases unmatched. The CDR3 protein is CASSLASGGSSYNEQFF. The CDR3 DNA follows: TGTGCCAGCAGCTTGGCTAGCGGGGGGTCCTCCTACAATGAGCAGTTCTTC.

The chain joins TRBV7-9 to TRBJ1-2; no definite D call. Germline V gene lookup returns CDR1 SEHNR and CDR2 FQNEAQ (reference sequence). The CDR3 loop spans 13 amino acids. V gave up 2 bases and J gave up 7 bases, with 11 bases separating them. This CDR3 is CASSLSAGLGYTF. CDR3 in DNA: TGTGCCAGCAGCTTATCGGCAGGACTTGGCTACACCTTC.

Written as DNA, the CDR3 is TGTGCCAGCAGCGCGCAGGGGGCGGGTGGCTACACCTTC. Protein: CASSAQGAGGYTF. This chain links TRBV7-9 with TRBJ1-2; TRBD1 matches 8 bases. Trimming took 5 bases from V and 7 from J; bases not matched to a gene: 6. Per the germline V gene, CDR1 is SEHNR and CDR2 is FQNEAQ (reference sequence). The CDR3 covers 13 residues.

This chain uses TRBV5-1 with TRBJ2-1, with 8 bases lining up with TRBD1. Germline V CDR1 and CDR2: SGHRS, YFSETQ. The CDR3 contains 16 residues. V lost 0 bases, J lost 3 bases, and 5 bases stayed unmatched. The DNA of the CDR3 is TGCGCCAGCAGCTTGGCCCCAACAGGGGGCTACAATGAGCAGTTCTTC. Amino acids: CASSLAPTGGYNEQFF.

As to this clone: An end of the junction differs from the germline gene, which may be a read error. The rearrangement links TRBV29-1 to TRBJ1-1; 7 bases agree with TRBD1. Looked up from germline, CDR1 is SQVTM and CDR2 is ANQGSEA. There are 14 residues in the CDR3. CDR3 in DNA: TGCAGCTCCCAGAGGGGGCGAGCGAACACTGAAGATTTCTTT. This gives the protein CSSQRGRANTEDFF.

This sequence joins TRBV28 and TRBJ2-3, with 8 bases identical to TRBD2. CDR3 length: 12 residues. Germline V lookup: CDR1 MDHEN, CDR2 SYDVKM. Germline trimming cut 7 bases from V and 5 bases from J; bases unmatched to any gene: 2. For the CDR3, the DNA is TGTGCCAGCACCCGGGGGGGAGATACGCAGTATTTT. Translated: CASTRGGDTQYF.

The chain uses TRBV2 and TRBJ1-1; tentative D call: TRBD1 (5 bases). There are 13 residues in the CDR3. Germline V CDR1 and CDR2: SNHLY, FYNNEI. The ends were cut back, 10 bases at V and 6 bases at J, with 18 bases in the middle. The CDR3 region is CATEPGWGAEAFF. The DNA of the CDR3 is TGTGCCACCGAGCCCGGGTGGGGGGCTGAAGCTTTCTTT.